The entry below gives a single T cell receptor beta chain sequence along with its context. A single count supports this clonotype. Its target antigen remains unknown. Per-base qualities were not stored, and no clone one base away is much larger. A single read is weak support. This sample is drawn from a study of CD8+CD57+ T cells in acquired aplastic anemia (dated by TCRdb to the late 2010s). Concerning the study at large: A mean of approximately 3 ug of DNA, ranging from about 0.2 to 27.4 ug, was extracted from sorted CD4+ and CD8+ cells. Healthy donor samples averaged around 10 million reads for CD4+ and about 12 million for CD8+ cells. Beyond this particular receptor, the publication reports: Although 25 to 30 CD8+ CDR3 sequences were shared by patients and controls, these sequences appeared highly expressed in patients and within the immunodominant clones of patients. Patients and healthy controls showed no significant difference in CD8+ Simpson's diversity (P=0.060).

TCR beta VDJ combination and CDR3 sequence profiling used genomic DNA as the template. An Illumina HiSeq 2000 was the platform used for TCR repertoire sequencing. For the original study's pipeline: Repertoires were assessed using TRBV/TRBJ rearrangement plots, CDR3 size and DJ length profiles, and Simpson's diversity index. The most abundant DNA sequence in the deep sequencing data was taken as the immunodominant clone. CDR3 amino acid sequences were checked for sharing across subjects and were also compared against the VDJdb database and published repertoires. TCRdb reran the public reads through fastp at Q25 and MiXCR, keeping productive beta chains. When rows share a CDR3 protein, they turn into one entry using the most common DNA and genes. TCRdb's processing, not the study's, gives the V and J calls here. The sample table contains a few hundred thousand distinct CDR3 sequences; only one count was recorded for approximately 70% of them. 3.5% to 4.5% of the sample lies in the top ten.

Inclusive of the bounding cysteine and phenylalanine, the CDR3 is 16 residues long. Only the CDR3 region is kept as DNA, spanning 48 bases read in frame from base 1. Here V drops 0 bases and J drops 5 bases, and the junction holds 12 bases not matched to any gene. Taken from the germline V gene (reference sequence), the CDR1 and CDR2 loops are DFQATT and SNEGSKA. TCR repertoires of sorted CD4+ and CD8+ blood T cells from severe aplastic anemia patients and healthy subjects were deep-sequenced in the study. Ficoll-Paque density gradient centrifugation was used to isolate peripheral blood mononuclear cells. CD4+ and CD8+ T cells were sorted by FACS or magnetic beads before DNA extraction.

The specimen sequenced was sorted CD4+, CD8+, or CD8+CD57+ T cells (not recorded which) from PBMCs. The sequence was collected from a human donor in good health, serving as a control. Recombination connected TRBV20-1 to TRBJ1-1; TRBD1 aligns with 7 central bases. The nucleotide sequence reads TGCAGTGCTAGAGATCCCCCAGGGGGGGGTCGAACTGAAGCTTTCTTT. Its product reads: CSARDPPGGGRTEAFF.